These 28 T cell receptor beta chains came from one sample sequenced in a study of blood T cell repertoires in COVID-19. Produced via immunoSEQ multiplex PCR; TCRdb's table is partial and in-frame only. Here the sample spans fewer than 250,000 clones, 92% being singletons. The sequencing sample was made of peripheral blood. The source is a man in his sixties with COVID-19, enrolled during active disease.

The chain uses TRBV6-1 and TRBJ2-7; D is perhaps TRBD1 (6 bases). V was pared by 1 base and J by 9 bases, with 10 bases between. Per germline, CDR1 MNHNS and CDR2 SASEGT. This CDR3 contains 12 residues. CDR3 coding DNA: TGTGCCAGCAGTGAAGACAGGGTTGGGCAGTACTTC. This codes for CASSEDRVGQYF.

CDR3 region: CASDLTGNTIYF. For the CDR3, the DNA is TGTGCCAGCGATCTGACAGGAAACACCATATATTTT. The chain joins TRBV2 to TRBJ1-3; D gene ambiguous. Between the trimmed V and J ends, which lost 8 bases and 4 bases, there was a span of 9 bases. This CDR3 has 12 amino acids. The germline gives CDR1 SNHLY, CDR2 FYNNEI.

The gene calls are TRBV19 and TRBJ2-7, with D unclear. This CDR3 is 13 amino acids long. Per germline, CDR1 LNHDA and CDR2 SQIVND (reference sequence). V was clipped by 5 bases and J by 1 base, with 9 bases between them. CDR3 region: CASSYSVSYEQYF. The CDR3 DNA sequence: TGTGCCAGTAGTTACAGTGTTTCCTACGAGCAGTACTTC.

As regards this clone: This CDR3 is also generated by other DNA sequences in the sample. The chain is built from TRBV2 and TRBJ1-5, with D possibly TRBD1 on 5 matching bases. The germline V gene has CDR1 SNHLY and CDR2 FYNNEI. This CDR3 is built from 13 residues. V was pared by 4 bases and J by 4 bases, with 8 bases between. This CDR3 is CASSGQYNQPQHF. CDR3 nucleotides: TGTGCCAGCAGTGGACAGTATAATCAGCCCCAGCATTTT.

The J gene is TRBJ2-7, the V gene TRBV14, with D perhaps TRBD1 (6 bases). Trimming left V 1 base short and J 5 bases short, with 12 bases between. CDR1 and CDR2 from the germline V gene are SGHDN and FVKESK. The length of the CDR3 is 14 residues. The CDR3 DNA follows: TGTGCCAGCAGCCAAGGGGGGCTCATAGACGAGCAGTACTTC. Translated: CASSQGGLIDEQYF.

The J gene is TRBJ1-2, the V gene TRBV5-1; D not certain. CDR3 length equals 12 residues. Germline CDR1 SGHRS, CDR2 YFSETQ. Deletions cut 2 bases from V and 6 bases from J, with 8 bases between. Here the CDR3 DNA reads TGCGCCAGCAGCTTTGCGGAAAATGGCTACACCTTC. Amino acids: CASSFAENGYTF.

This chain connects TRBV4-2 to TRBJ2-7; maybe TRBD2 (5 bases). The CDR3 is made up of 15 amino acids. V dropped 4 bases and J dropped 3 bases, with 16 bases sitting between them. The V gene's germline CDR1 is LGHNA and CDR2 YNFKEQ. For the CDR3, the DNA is TGTGCCAGCAGCCCGGCCAGCGGTTTAAGCTACGAGCAGTACTTC. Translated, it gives CASSPASGLSYEQYF.

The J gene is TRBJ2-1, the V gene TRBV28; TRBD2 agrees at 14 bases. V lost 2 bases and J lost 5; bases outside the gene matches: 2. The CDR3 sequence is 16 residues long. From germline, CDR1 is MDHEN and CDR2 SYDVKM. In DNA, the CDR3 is TGTGCCAGCAGTTTAATGGGACTAGCGGGAGACAATGAGCAGTTCTTC. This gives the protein CASSLMGLAGDNEQFF.

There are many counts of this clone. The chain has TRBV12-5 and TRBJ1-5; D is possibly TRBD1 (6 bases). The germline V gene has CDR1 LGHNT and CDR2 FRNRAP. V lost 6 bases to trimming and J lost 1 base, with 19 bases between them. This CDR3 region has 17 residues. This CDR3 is CASGHLWGPFSNQPQHF. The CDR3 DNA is TGTGCTAGTGGCCACCTTTGGGGGCCCTTCAGCAATCAGCCCCAGCATTTT.

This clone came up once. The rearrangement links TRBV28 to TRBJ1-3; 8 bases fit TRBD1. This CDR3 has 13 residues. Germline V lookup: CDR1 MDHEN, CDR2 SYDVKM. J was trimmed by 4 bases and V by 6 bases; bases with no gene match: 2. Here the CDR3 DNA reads TGTGCCAGCAGGTGGACAGGGGGAAACACCATATATTTT. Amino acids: CASRWTGGNTIYF. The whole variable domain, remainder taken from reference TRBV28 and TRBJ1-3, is DVKVTQSSRYLVKRTGEKVFLECVQDMDHENMFWYRQDPGLGLRLIYFSYDVKMKEKGDIPEGYSVSREKKERFSLILESASTNQTSMYLCASRWTGGNTIYFGEGSWLTVV.

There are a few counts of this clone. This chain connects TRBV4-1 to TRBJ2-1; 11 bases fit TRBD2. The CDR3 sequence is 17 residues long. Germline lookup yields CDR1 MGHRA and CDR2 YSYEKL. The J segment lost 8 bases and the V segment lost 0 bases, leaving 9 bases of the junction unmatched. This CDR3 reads CASSQDRVAGGPDEQFF. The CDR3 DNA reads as TGCGCCAGCAGCCAAGATAGGGTAGCGGGGGGGCCGGATGAGCAGTTCTTC.

CDR3 DNA sequence: TGTGCCAGCAGCCTTGGGACTAGCGGGAGCGCCCGCGAGCAGTACTTC. This gives the protein CASSLGTSGSAREQYF. V usage is TRBV5-4 and J usage is TRBJ2-7, with TRBD2 matching over 14 bases. The V and J ends lost 4 bases and 6 bases, in that order; junction bases with no gene match: 9. This CDR3 spans 16 amino acids. CDR1 is SGHNT, CDR2 YYREEE, per germline (reference sequence).

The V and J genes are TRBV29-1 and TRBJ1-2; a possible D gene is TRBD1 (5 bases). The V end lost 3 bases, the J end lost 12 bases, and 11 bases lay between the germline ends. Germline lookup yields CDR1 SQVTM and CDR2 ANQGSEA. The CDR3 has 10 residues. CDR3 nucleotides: TGCAGCGTTGAGGCGACAGTAAACACCTTC. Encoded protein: CSVEATVNTF.

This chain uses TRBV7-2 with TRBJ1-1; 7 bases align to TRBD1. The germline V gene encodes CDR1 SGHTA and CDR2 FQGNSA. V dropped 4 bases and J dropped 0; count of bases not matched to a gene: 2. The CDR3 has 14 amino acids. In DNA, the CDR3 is TGTGCCAGCAGCTCGCAGGGGGTGAACACTGAAGCTTTCTTT. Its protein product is CASSSQGVNTEAFF.

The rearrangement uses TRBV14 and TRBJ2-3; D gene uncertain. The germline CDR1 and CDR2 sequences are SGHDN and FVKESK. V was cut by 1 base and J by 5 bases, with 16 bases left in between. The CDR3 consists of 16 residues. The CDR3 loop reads CASSQVYRSPGDTQYF. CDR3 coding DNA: TGTGCCAGCAGCCAAGTCTATAGGAGTCCGGGAGATACGCAGTATTTT.

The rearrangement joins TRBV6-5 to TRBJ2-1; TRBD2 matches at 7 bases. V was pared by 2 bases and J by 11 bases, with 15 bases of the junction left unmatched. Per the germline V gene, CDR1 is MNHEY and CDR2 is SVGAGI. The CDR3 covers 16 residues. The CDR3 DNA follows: TGTGCCAGCAGTTACACCCGGGACTACCCCGTCTCGAAGCAGTTCTTC. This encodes CASSYTRDYPVSKQFF.

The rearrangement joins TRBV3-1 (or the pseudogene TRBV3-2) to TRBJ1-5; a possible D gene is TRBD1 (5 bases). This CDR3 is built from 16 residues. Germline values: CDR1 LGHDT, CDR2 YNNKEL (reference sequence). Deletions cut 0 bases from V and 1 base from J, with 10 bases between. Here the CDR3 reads CASSQDRGKSNQPQHF. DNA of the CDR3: TGTGCCAGCAGCCAAGATCGGGGGAAAAGCAATCAGCCCCAGCATTTT.

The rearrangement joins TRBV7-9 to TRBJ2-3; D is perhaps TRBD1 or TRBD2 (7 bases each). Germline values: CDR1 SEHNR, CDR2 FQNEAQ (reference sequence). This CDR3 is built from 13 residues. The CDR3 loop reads CSTGEGRTDTQYF. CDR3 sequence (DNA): TGTTCCACAGGGGAGGGCCGCACAGATACGCAGTATTTT.

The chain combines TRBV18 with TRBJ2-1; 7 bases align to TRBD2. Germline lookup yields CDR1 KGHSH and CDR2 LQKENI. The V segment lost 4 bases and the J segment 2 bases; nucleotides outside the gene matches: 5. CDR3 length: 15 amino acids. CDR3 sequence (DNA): TGTGCCAGCTCACACTGGGAGGGCCCCTACAATGAGCAGTTCTTC. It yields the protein CASSHWEGPYNEQFF. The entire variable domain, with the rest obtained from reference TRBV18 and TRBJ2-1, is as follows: NAGVMQNPRHLVRRRGQEARLRCSPMKGHSHVYWYRQLPEEGLKFMVYLQKENIIDESGMPKERFSAEFPKEGPSILRIQQVVRGDSAAYFCASSHWEGPYNEQFFGPGTRLTVL.

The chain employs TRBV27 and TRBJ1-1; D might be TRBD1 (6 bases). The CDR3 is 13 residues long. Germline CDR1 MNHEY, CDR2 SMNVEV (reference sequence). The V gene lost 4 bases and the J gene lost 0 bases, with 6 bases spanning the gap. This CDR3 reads CASSWGLNTEAFF. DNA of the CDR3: TGTGCCAGCAGTTGGGGGCTGAACACTGAAGCTTTCTTT.

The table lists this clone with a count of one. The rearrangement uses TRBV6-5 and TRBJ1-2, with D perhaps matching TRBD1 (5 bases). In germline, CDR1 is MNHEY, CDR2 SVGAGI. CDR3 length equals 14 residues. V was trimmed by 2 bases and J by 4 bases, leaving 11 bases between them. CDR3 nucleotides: TGTGCCAGCAGTTACGCCGGGGGTTCCTATGGCTACACCTTC. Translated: CASSYAGGSYGYTF.

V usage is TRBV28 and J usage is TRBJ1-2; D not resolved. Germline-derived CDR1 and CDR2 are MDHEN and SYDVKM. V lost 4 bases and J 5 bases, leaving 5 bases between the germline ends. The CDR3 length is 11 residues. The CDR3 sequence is CASSSQYGYTF. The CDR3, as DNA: TGTGCCAGCAGTTCACAGTATGGCTACACCTTC.

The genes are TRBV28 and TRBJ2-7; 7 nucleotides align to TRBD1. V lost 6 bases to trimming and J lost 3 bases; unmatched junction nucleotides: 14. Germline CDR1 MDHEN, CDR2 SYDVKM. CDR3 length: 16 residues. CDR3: CASRFPGQRKFYEQYF. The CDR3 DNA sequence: TGTGCCAGCAGATTTCCGGGACAGAGAAAATTCTACGAGCAGTACTTC.

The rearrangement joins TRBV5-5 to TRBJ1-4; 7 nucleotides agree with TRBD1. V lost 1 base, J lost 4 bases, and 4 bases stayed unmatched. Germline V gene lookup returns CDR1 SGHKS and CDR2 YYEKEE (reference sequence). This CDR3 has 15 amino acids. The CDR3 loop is CASSLKGQLNEKLFF. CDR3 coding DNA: TGTGCCAGCAGCTTGAAGGGACAGCTTAATGAAAAACTGTTTTTT.

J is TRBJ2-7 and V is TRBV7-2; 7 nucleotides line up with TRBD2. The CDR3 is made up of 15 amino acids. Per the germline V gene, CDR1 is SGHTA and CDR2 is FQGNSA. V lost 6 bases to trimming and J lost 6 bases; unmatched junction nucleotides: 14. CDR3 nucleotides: TGTGCCAGCAGAAAGGGGACTACTACTAGCACCGAGCAGTACTTC. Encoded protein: CASRKGTTTSTEQYF. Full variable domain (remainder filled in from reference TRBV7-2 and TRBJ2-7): GAGVSQSPSNKVTEKGKDVELRCDPISGHTALYWYRQSLGQGLEFLIYFQGNSAPDKSGLPSDRFSAERTGGSVSTLTIQRTQQEDSAVYLCASRKGTTTSTEQYFGPGTRLTVT.

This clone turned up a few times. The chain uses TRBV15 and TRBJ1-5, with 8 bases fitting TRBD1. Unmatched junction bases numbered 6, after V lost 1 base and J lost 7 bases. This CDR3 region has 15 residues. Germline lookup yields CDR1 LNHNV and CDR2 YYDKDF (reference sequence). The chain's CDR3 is CATSRAGQGEQPQHF. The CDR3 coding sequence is TGTGCCACCAGCAGAGCCGGACAGGGTGAGCAGCCCCAGCATTTT.

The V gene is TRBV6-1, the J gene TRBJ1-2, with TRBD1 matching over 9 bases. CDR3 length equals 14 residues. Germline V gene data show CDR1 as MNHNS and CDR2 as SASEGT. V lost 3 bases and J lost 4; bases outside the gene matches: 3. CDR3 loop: CASSENRGLYGYTF. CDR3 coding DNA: TGTGCCAGCAGTGAGAACAGGGGGCTCTATGGCTACACCTTC.

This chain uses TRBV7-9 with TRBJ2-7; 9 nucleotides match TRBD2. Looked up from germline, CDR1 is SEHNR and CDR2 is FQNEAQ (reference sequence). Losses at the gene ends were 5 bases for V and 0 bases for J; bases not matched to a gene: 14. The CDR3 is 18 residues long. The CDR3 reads CASSPRASGGQSSYEQYF. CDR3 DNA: TGTGCCAGCAGCCCCCGTGCGAGCGGGGGGCAGAGCTCCTACGAGCAGTACTTC.